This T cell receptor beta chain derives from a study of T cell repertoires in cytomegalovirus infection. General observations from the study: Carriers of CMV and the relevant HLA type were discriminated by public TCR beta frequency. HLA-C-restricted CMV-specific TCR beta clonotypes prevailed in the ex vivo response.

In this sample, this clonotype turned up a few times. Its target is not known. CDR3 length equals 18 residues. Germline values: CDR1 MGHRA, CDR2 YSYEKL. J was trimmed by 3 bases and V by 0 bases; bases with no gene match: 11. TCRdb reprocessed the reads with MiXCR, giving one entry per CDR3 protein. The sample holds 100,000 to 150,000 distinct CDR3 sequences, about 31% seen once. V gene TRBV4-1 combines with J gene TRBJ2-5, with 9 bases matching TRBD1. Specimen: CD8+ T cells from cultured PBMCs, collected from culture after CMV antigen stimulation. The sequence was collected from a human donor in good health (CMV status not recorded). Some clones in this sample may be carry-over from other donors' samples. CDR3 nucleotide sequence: TGCGCCAGCAGCCAAGATGACGGGACAGGGTACCCGAAAGAGACCCAGTACTTC. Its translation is CASSQDDGTGYPKETQYF.